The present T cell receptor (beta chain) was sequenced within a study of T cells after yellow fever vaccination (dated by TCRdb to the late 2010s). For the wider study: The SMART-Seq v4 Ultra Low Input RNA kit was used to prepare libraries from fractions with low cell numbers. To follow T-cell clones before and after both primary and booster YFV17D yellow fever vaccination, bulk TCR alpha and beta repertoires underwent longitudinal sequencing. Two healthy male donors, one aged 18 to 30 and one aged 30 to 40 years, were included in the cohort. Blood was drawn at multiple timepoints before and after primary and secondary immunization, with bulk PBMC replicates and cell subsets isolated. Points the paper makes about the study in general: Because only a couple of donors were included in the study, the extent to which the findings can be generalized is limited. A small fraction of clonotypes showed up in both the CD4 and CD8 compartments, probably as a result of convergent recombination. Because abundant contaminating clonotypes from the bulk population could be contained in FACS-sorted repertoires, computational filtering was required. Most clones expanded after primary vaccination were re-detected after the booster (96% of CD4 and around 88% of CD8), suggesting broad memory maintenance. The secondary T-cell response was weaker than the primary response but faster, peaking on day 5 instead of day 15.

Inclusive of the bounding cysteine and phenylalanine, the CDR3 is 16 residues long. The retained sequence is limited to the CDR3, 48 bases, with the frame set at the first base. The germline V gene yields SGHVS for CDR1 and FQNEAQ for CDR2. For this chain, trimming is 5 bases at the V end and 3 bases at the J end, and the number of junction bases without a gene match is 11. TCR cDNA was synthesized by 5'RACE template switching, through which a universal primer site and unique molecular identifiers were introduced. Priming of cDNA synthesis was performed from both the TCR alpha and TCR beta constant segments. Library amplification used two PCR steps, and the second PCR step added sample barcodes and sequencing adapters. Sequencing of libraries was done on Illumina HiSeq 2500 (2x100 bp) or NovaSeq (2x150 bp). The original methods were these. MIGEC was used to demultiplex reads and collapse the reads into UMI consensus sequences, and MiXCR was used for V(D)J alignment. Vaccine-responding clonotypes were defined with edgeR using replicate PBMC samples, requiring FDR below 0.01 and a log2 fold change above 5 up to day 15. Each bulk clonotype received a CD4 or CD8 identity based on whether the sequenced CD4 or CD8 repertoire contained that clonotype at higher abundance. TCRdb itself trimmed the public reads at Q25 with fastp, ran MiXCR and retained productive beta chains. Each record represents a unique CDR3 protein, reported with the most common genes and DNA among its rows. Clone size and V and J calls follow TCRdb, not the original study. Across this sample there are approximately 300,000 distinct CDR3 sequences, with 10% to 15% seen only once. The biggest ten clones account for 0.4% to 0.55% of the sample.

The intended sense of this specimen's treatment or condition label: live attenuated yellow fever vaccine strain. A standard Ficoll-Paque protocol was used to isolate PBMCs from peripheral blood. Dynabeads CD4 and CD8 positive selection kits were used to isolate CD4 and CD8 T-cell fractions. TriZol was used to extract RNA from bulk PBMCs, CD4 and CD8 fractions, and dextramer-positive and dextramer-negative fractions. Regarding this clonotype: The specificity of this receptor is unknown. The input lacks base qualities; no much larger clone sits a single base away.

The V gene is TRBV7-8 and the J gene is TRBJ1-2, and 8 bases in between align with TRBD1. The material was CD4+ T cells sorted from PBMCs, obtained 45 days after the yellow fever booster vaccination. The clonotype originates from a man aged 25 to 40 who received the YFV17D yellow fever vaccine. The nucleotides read TGTGCCAGCAGCCAGGGACAGGTTCGGTCGGACTATGGCTACACCTTC. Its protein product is CASSQGQVRSDYGYTF.